What follows are 26 T cell receptor beta chains derived from one specimen sequenced in a study of blood T cells in healthy people across ages. A second roughly 7 to 11 cycle PCR used barcoded and J-beta primers. TCRdb called the 5' RACE reads again in MiXCR, with one record for every CDR3 protein. The table records about 800,000 distinct CDR3 sequences, nearly 60% of them present only once. The specimen was blood. The origin of the receptors is a man aged 25-45 years in good health.

CDR3 in amino acids: CSARAAEGYTDTQYF. The CDR3 nucleotides are TGCAGTGCTAGAGCAGCGGAGGGGTACACAGATACGCAGTATTTT. J is TRBJ2-3 and V is TRBV20-1; D may be TRBD2 (6 bases). V lost 1 base to trimming and J lost 2 bases, with 13 bases between them. Looked up from germline, CDR1 is DFQATT and CDR2 is SNEGSKA (reference sequence). This CDR3 has 15 amino acids.

This clonotype was observed a few times. CDR3 DNA sequence: TGTGCCAGCAGCCCGTACCCGACGACAGGGTCGGGGGAGCAGTACTTC. It yields the protein CASSPYPTTGSGEQYF. This chain joins TRBV7-2 and TRBJ2-7; 7 nucleotides match TRBD1. CDR1 SGHTA and CDR2 FQGNSA come from the germline V gene. With 5 bases clipped from V and 7 bases from J, the junction kept 17 bases outside the gene matches. The CDR3 loop spans 16 amino acids. Full variable domain (missing parts from reference TRBV7-2 and TRBJ2-7): GAGVSQSPSNKVTEKGKDVELRCDPISGHTALYWYRQSLGQGLEFLIYFQGNSAPDKSGLPSDRFSAERTGGSVSTLTIQRTQQEDSAVYLCASSPYPTTGSGEQYFGPGTRLTVT.

This sequence joins TRBV3-1 and TRBJ2-1; 9 bases are shared with TRBD2. CDR1 is LGHDT and CDR2 is YNNKEL in the germline V gene (reference sequence). V gave up 2 bases and J gave up 8 bases; unmatched junction bases: 13. This CDR3 is 17 amino acids long. The CDR3 DNA reads TGTGCCAGCAGCCAACGAACACCGGGACTAGCAATTGATGAGCAGTTCTTC. Translated: CASSQRTPGLAIDEQFF.

This chain connects TRBV2 to TRBJ2-1; 8 bases line up with TRBD2. In germline, CDR1 is SNHLY, CDR2 FYNNEI. This CDR3 is 15 amino acids long. With 2 bases clipped from V and 3 bases from J, the junction kept 3 bases outside the gene matches. The CDR3 coding sequence is TGTGCCAGCAGTGAACGGCGGGGGGACTACAATGAGCAGTTCTTC. As protein: CASSERRGDYNEQFF.

This clonotype was observed a single time. The chain recombines TRBV3-1 with TRBJ2-3; a possible D gene is TRBD2 (5 bases). Trimming left V 0 bases short and J 0 bases short, with 19 bases between. CDR1 and CDR2 (germline): LGHDT, YNNKEL (reference sequence). The CDR3 loop spans 19 amino acids. The CDR3 DNA follows: TGTGCCAGCAGCCAAGATTCGCCGGGGTGGCTAGCTAGCACAGATACGCAGTATTTT. Translation: CASSQDSPGWLASTDTQYF.

V usage is TRBV6-2 or TRBV6-3 and J usage is TRBJ2-3; 12 nucleotides line up with TRBD2. CDR1 and CDR2 (germline): MNHEY, SVGEGT. CDR3 length: 16 amino acids. V gave up 5 bases and J gave up 5 bases; unmatched junction bases: 8. In DNA, the CDR3 is TGTGCCAGCAGTGCGGGAGGACTAGCGGGGAGAGATACGCAGTATTTT. Its protein product is CASSAGGLAGRDTQYF.

This rearrangement joins TRBV6-5 to TRBJ2-5, with TRBD2 matching 7 bases. Germline CDR1 and CDR2: MNHEY and SVGAGI. Trimming cost V 4 bases and J 2 bases; bases outside gene matches: 7. This CDR3 region has 15 residues. The CDR3 DNA reads as TGTGCCAGCAGTTCGCTCACTAGCGTACAAGAGACCCAGTACTTC. Its protein is CASSSLTSVQETQYF.

The chain combines TRBV6-5 with TRBJ2-4, with D perhaps matching TRBD1 (6 bases). The CDR3 loop spans 13 amino acids. Trimming took off 7 bases at V and 4 bases at J, with 11 bases between the two ends. The germline V gene encodes CDR1 MNHEY and CDR2 SVGAGI. The DNA for the CDR3 is TGTGCCAGCATGGACAGCAAAAAAAACATTCAGTACTTC. As protein: CASMDSKKNIQYF.

The chain couples TRBV7-2 to TRBJ2-3; TRBD2 aligns across 13 bases. Trimming removed 1 base from V and 0 bases from J; junction bases left unmatched: 7. Germline CDR1 and CDR2: SGHTA and FQGNSA. This CDR3 comprises 19 residues. The CDR3 sequence is CASSLVGGTSGASTDTQYF. DNA for the CDR3: TGTGCCAGCAGCTTAGTGGGAGGGACTAGCGGGGCTAGCACAGATACGCAGTATTTT.

This clonotype was counted between two and nine times. J is TRBJ2-3 and V is TRBV7-2, with a possible D match to TRBD2 (5 bases). Germline CDR1 SGHTA, CDR2 FQGNSA. The CDR3 is made up of 15 amino acids. V was clipped by 4 bases and J by 0 bases, with 11 bases between them. In DNA form, the CDR3 reads TGTGCCAGCAGCTCAGCGCGGACTAGCACAGATACGCAGTATTTT. Translating gives CASSSARTSTDTQYF.

In its sample, this clonotype was seen many times. The chain uses TRBV10-3 and TRBJ2-1; D remains unclear. V was pared by 4 bases and J by 5 bases, with 12 bases between. The CDR3 totals 14 residues. Germline values: CDR1 ENHRY, CDR2 SYGVKD. CDR3 sequence reads: CAISGRGSDNEQFF. CDR3 DNA sequence: TGTGCCATCAGTGGGAGAGGATCGGACAATGAGCAGTTCTTC.

Here the CDR3 DNA reads TGTGCCAGCAGTTTTTTCGAGGGCACTGAAGCTTTCTTT. Protein product: CASSFFEGTEAFF. The chain combines TRBV27 with TRBJ1-1; D not resolved. CDR1 and CDR2 (germline): MNHEY, SMNVEV (reference sequence). V shed 3 bases and J shed 4 bases, with 9 bases lying between them. The CDR3 is 13 residues long.

This clonotype showed up just once. The genes are TRBV6-2 or TRBV6-3 and TRBJ2-2; the D call may be TRBD1 or TRBD2 (5 bases each). V was trimmed by 11 bases and J by 4 bases, leaving 11 bases between them. The CDR3 length is 12 residues. Per the germline V gene, CDR1 is MNHEY and CDR2 is SVGEGT. CDR3 sequence: CAVPGPTGELFF. CDR3 coding DNA: TGTGCCGTCCCGGGACCCACCGGGGAGCTGTTTTTT.

The gene calls are TRBV11-2 and TRBJ1-1; D possibly corresponds to TRBD1 (5 bases). Deletions cut 1 base from V and 3 bases from J, with 12 bases between. Germline V CDR1 and CDR2: SGHAT, FQNNGV. This CDR3 has 15 amino acids. CDR3 DNA: TGTGCCAGCAGCTTAGTTCCGGGACTTTACACTGAAGCTTTCTTT. Amino acids: CASSLVPGLYTEAFF.

V and J are TRBV20-1 and TRBJ1-1; D remains unclear. Trimming took off 3 bases at V and 3 bases at J, with 11 bases between the two ends. The CDR3 is 13 amino acids. Germline V gene sequence: CDR1 DFQATT, CDR2 SNEGSKA (reference sequence). CDR3 nucleotides: TGCAGTGCTAGTCCTAATTGGGACACTGAAGCTTTCTTT. It specifies CSASPNWDTEAFF.

This clonotype was counted between two and nine times. The chain's CDR3 is CASSPRLRGERETQYF. CDR3 bases: TGTGCCAGCAGTCCACGGCTCCGGGGGGAGAGGGAGACCCAGTACTTC. This chain joins TRBV28 and TRBJ2-5; 7 nucleotides agree with TRBD2. This CDR3 region has 16 residues. Germline V lookup: CDR1 MDHEN, CDR2 SYDVKM. The junction had 14 bases not matched to a gene; V was cut back by 5 bases and J by 5 bases.

This clonotype turned up a few times. The CDR3 sequence: CASSQGLAGVQETQYF. CDR3 coding DNA: TGTGCCAGCAGCCAGGGACTAGCGGGAGTCCAAGAGACCCAGTACTTC. This rearrangement joins TRBV7-9 to TRBJ2-5, with 14 bases that match TRBD2. With V trimmed by 5 bases and J by 1 base, 3 bases remained unmatched. Germline-derived CDR1 and CDR2 are SEHNR and FQNEAQ (reference sequence). This CDR3 has 16 amino acids.

The chain employs TRBV13 and TRBJ1-2, with D possibly TRBD1 on 5 matching bases. The CDR3 sequence is 12 residues long. Trimming removed 5 bases from V and 5 bases from J, with 9 bases in between. CDR1 and CDR2 (germline): PRHDT, FYEKMQ (reference sequence). The CDR3 nucleotides read TGTGCCAGCAGCACCGGGGCGTATGGCTACACCTTC. Translation gives CASSTGAYGYTF.

The chain employs TRBV7-2 and TRBJ2-1, with a tentative D call TRBD2 (6 bases). The CDR3 has 13 residues. Per the germline V gene, CDR1 is SGHTA and CDR2 is FQGNSA. V gave up 5 bases and J gave up 10 bases, with 15 bases separating them. The CDR3 spells CASSQWDSLEQFF. The CDR3 DNA is TGTGCCAGCAGCCAATGGGACTCCCTAGAGCAGTTCTTC.

This chain uses TRBV20-1 with TRBJ2-5; 9 nucleotides match TRBD2. CDR1 and CDR2 (germline): DFQATT, SNEGSKA (reference sequence). Germline trimming cut 3 bases from V and 4 bases from J; bases unmatched to any gene: 6. The CDR3 has 14 amino acids. The CDR3 coding sequence is TGCAGTGCTAGGGCAGCGGGGGGTAGAGAGACCCAGTACTTC. This gives the protein CSARAAGGRETQYF.

The J gene is TRBJ1-1, the V gene TRBV4-1; D is unresolved. This CDR3 has 16 amino acids. V gave up 6 bases and J gave up 1 base, with 18 bases separating them. CDR1 is MGHRA and CDR2 is YSYEKL in the germline V gene. In DNA form, the CDR3 reads TGCGCCAGCAGGACTAACGCGGCACTCACGAACACTGAAGCTTTCTTT. Amino acid sequence: CASRTNAALTNTEAFF.

The sample holds a few counts of this clonotype. This chain uses TRBV2 with TRBJ2-1; D may be TRBD2 (6 bases). From germline, CDR1 is SNHLY and CDR2 FYNNEI. The CDR3 is 15 residues long. Trimming pared 6 bases from V and 0 bases from J, leaving 12 bases between. CDR3 nucleotide sequence: TGTGCCAGCAGGGGGACTGTCAGCTCCTACAATGAGCAGTTCTTC. As protein: CASRGTVSSYNEQFF.

V usage is TRBV2 and J usage is TRBJ1-4, with D maybe TRBD1 (5 bases). The length of the CDR3 is 15 residues. The germline gives CDR1 SNHLY, CDR2 FYNNEI. Trimming removed 4 bases at V and 4 bases at J, with 13 bases between. This chain's CDR3 is CASSAQTGVNEKLFF. CDR3 coding DNA: TGTGCCAGCAGTGCGCAAACGGGGGTTAATGAAAAACTGTTTTTT.

The chain is built from TRBV30 and TRBJ2-3; 7 bases are a match to TRBD1. This CDR3 has 12 residues. Germline loops: CDR1 GTSNPN, CDR2 SVGIG (reference sequence). The V segment lost 8 bases and the J segment 6 bases; nucleotides outside the gene matches: 8. The CDR3 reads CAGYSDRDTQYF. Written as DNA, the CDR3 is TGTGCCGGCTACTCGGACAGGGATACGCAGTATTTT.

The chain combines TRBV7-9 with TRBJ2-3; TRBD1 matches 8 bases. J lost 0 bases, V lost 5 bases, and 4 bases had no gene match. This CDR3 has 15 residues. The germline CDR1 and CDR2 sequences are SEHNR and FQNEAQ (reference sequence). As DNA, the CDR3 is TGTGCCAGCAGCAAGACAGGGGCTAGCACAGATACGCAGTATTTT. It specifies CASSKTGASTDTQYF.

The table lists this clonotype with a few counts. In nucleotides, the CDR3 is TGTGCCAGCAGCGAGAACAGGGCTCGCGGCTACACCTTC. Encoded protein: CASSENRARGYTF. V is TRBV5-5 and J is TRBJ1-2; D is perhaps TRBD1 (6 bases). CDR3 size: 13 residues. The V end was cut by 4 bases, the J end by 8 bases, with 15 bases between. Per germline, CDR1 SGHKS and CDR2 YYEKEE (reference sequence).